This TCR beta chain was profiled in a study of cytomegalovirus exposure and HLA in healthy donors (dated by TCRdb to 2015 to 2018). In terms of the full investigation: In an earlier analysis of several hundred of the donors, 250 to 350 Gb of sequence data and 117 million unique TCR beta sequences from about 179 million T cells were reported. The T cell repertoires of around 670 subjects were profiled by immunosequencing and related to cytomegalovirus serostatus. In a later genetic analysis, genome-wide SNP genotypes for about 55% of the roughly 700 donors were used, and that subset was treated as a discovery cohort. Of the roughly 400 genotyped donors, 81% were placed in the genetic ancestry cluster associated with self-reported Caucasian donors. Among some 400 genotyped donors of the cohort, an average of about 240,000 unique TCR beta nucleotide sequences was sequenced per donor, of which about 19% were non-productive. HLA typing covered class I and class II loci at four-digit resolution. The number of donors typed differed by locus, with roughly 620-640 for A, B, C, DRB1 and DQB1, 522 for DQA1, 600 to 610 for DPA1, and some 440 for DPB1. The aim of the study was to test whether cataloging public T cell receptors could identify signatures of past pathogen exposure. The later analysis used no new phenotypic data to find candidate immune exposures, relying instead on TCR beta sequences and their occurrence across donors. The study combined high-throughput TCR immunosequencing, statistical association of individual TCRs with disease status, and machine learning to predict cytomegalovirus infection status. Four to six DR-DQ haplotypes were handled as single units for association and clustering, since linkage in the cohort was strong. All discovery cohort repertoires had been generated using a single sequencing platform. A later analysis re-analyzed previously published TCR beta repertoires from several hundred donors and added high-resolution HLA genotyping to study TCR occurrence patterns. About 310 gigabases of sequencing data and tens of millions of unique TCR sequences were included in an early release covering about 700 HLA-typed donors. Besides the first cohort of about 730 subjects, a separate validation cohort made up of about 120 different subjects was used. Donor age, sex, ethnicity and CMV serostatus were compiled together with the repertoire data. To decide whether each TCR beta V gene segment behaved as functional or pseudogenic, an earlier analysis of some 540 of the donors relied on high-throughput TCR beta sequencing. Broader findings and caveats from the paper: While some public TCRs were present in many individuals, most TCR sequences turned up only very rarely across donors. A cluster of highly shared sequence variants was judged likely to represent a technical artifact of the sequencing pipeline. The only immune exposure information available for the cohort was CMV serostatus. In a later analysis, TCR association rates were found to vary across HLA loci, with the most associated TCRs seen for DRB1 alleles and the fewest for HLA-C alleles. HLA typing was unavailable for some donors at each locus, so association tests used only the typed subset. The presence/absence analyses assumed that sequencing depth was roughly uniform across donors, and that assumption may not be true. The authors suggested that the approach could potentially be generalized to other disease states and immunological phenotypes. Strong co-occurrence of HLA alleles, especially DR and DQ, made assigning TCR associations to individual alleles difficult. Because counts were too low, seventeen rarely observed V segments, including chromosome 9 orphons, were excluded from the earlier analysis of about 500 of the donors. Compared with equally common non-associated chains, HLA-associated TCR beta chains in a later analysis were more clonally expanded and had lower generation probabilities. An association between a missense DCLRE1C variant and V-gene and J-gene trimming of TCR beta chains was found in a later genetic analysis and replicated in an independent cohort. Cytomegalovirus status was reported to be diagnosed by the classifier with high specificity and sensitivity in both the original and validation cohorts. Broadly in line with IMGT annotations, most TCR beta V segments showed up in productive rearrangements about 90% or about 30% of the time in an earlier analysis of 587 of the donors. Linkage disequilibrium might explain the correlated functional status among segregating V segments, but an unknown experimental factor could not be excluded. According to a later analysis, parvovirus B19, influenza, CMV and Epstein-Barr virus appeared linked to several top co-occurrence clusters. In a later analysis, most CMV-associated TCR beta chains were found to appear HLA-restricted, with HLA associations seemingly driven largely by CMV exposure. Because the 87-base-pair reads could not distinguish some IMGT-functional V segments, including TRBV6-2 and TRBV6-3, those segments were excluded. This cohort had only TCR beta chains sequenced, and the lack of alpha or paired-chain data limited which features could be detected. In the study, 150 to 200 TCR beta chains were listed as associated with cytomegalovirus. A further reported finding was that TCR beta sequences accurately predicted the HLA-A and HLA-B alleles for most subjects in the first cohort. Compared with the approximately 700-donor mean, donors in an Asian-associated ancestry cluster had fewer N-insertions in productive TCRs, according to a later genetic analysis. In vitro tests confirmed that a few of the cytomegalovirus-associated TCR beta chains recognize cytomegalovirus antigens. A later analysis associated 16,951 TCR beta sequences with specific HLA alleles at a false discovery rate of 0.05.

The cohort comprised 670 or so healthy bone marrow donors. At the time of sampling, every cohort member was nominally healthy, though immune exposures that went unrecorded were likely present. The donor tested CMV seronegative and was one of the 352 seronegative cohort members. Each donor provided a peripheral blood sample, and peripheral blood mononuclear cells were used for TCR beta sequencing. The Qiagen DNeasy Blood Extraction Kit was used to extract genomic DNA from the blood cell samples. Comment on this clone: Its antigen target is currently unknown. No base quality information exists; no much larger clone differs at one position.

V is trimmed back by 7 bases and J by 5 bases, and the junction contains 10 bases that no gene match accounts for. Reading from cysteine to phenylalanine, the CDR3 counts 14 amino acids. Left in the record is the CDR3 DNA by itself, 42 bases read in frame from the first base. Taken from the germline V gene, the CDR1 and CDR2 loops are SNHLY and FYNNEI. The method behind the library was the immunoSEQ multiplex PCR assay. A mixture of 60 forward primers for TCR Vbeta segments and 13 reverse primers for TCR Jbeta segments was used in the multiplex PCR. The CDR3 region of rearranged TCR beta genes was amplified from genomic DNA with a multiplex PCR assay. On the Illumina HiSeq System, the amplified TCR beta libraries were sequenced as 87-base-pair reads. The study's own analysis went as follows. A later analysis counted some 74 million unique TCR beta chains across the 550 to 700 repertoires, and roughly 10 million of these chains were shared by at least two donors. A nearest-neighbor algorithm error-corrected the raw reads and collapsed the reads into unique sequences, merging closely related sequences to remove PCR and sequencing errors. Alignment of CDR3 sequences to IMGT reference sequences was used to assign V, D and J gene segments. For a sequence to be retained, at least a six-nucleotide match to both a V gene segment and a J gene segment was required. Rearrangements were classified as productive when the CDR3 lacked stop codons and remained in frame with V and J, and all other rearrangements were classified as non-productive. CDR3 was defined according to IMGT convention as the region running from the second conserved V-encoded cysteine to the conserved J-encoded phenylalanine. The earlier analysis of 500 to 750 of the donors excluded any sequence lacking an unambiguous match to a single V gene segment. An earlier analysis of approximately 590 of the donors classified V segments as functional when productive rearrangements were above 56.7% and as segregating when the standard deviation between donors was above 5%. To diagnose cytomegalovirus status from the catalog of TCR beta chain sequences, a statistical classification framework was built. V and J gene assignment, in a later analysis, came from comparing TCR nucleotide sequences with IMGT/GENE-DB human TR gene sequences. Using the TCRdist pipeline, a later analysis assigned CDR3 sequences along with most-parsimonious VDJ recombination scenarios. A later analysis defined each TCR beta chain by its CDR3 amino acid sequence plus V-gene family, and excluded reads lacking a unique V-gene family. A later analysis removed 500 to 650 highly shared, low-generation-probability nucleotide sequences to deal with suspected cross-contamination and a sequencing artifact. For each public chain, a later analysis derived a clonal expansion index from normalized ranks of inferred template counts within each repertoire. In a later analysis, generation probabilities were computed using a VDJ recombination model fitted to out-of-frame rearrangements, and the results were checked against IGoR. In a later analysis, hypergeometric tests were used to score TCR-TCR, TCR-HLA and TCR-CMV co-occurrence, with a repertoire-size bias correction applied to TCR pairs. A later analysis estimated false discovery rates by permuting HLA or CMV assignments 20 times. A later analysis grouped co-occurring TCRs with DBSCAN, adding TCRdist sequence similarity when clustering within HLA-allele-positive subsets. Repertoires with fewer than 30,000 or more than 120,000 public chains were left out of co-occurrence clustering, as were five repertoires with anomalous nucleotide sharing. Imported from immuneACCESS, the table was reduced by TCRdb to in-frame sequences with V and J called. These copies leave out some clones; in studies compared against another copy, an unresolved V gene accounts for under half, and the cause of the remainder is not known. V, J and clone size are those of that table, while D and trimming were read from the DNA. For this sample there are a few hundred thousand clones; roughly four fifths appear just once. 0.22% of the sample belongs to the ten largest clones.

The V gene is TRBV2 and the J gene is TRBJ2-7; TRBD2 matches 8 bases in the middle. Source material: PBMCs. The source is a girl aged 2 to 10 in good health and CMV-seronegative. The CDR3 reads as follows: CASKFGGGGHEQYF. The sequenced DNA is TGTGCCAGCAAATTCGGGGGGGGTGGGCACGAGCAGTACTTC.